This TCR beta chain was profiled in a study of CDR3 diversity in severe acne. TCRdb reprocessed the PCR reads with MiXCR, giving one entry per CDR3 protein. The table has roughly 93,000 distinct CDR3 sequences, 49% seen once. Germline V gene sequence: CDR1 SGHNT, CDR2 YENEEA. CDR3 length: 17 amino acids. After removal of 5 bases from V and 5 bases from J, the junction contained 14 bases not matched to a gene. Sequencing was done on a sample of blood. The sequence derives from a male donor with severe acne vulgaris. The rearrangement links TRBV11-3 to TRBJ2-5; TRBD1 matches 10 bases. The DNA for the CDR3 is TGTGCCAGCAGCCCTTACGAGGGACAGGGGAGTTGGGAGACCCAGTACTTC. Translation: CASSPYEGQGSWETQYF. Together with reference TRBV11-3 and TRBJ2-5, the CDR3 gives the full variable domain: EAGVVQSPRYKIIEKKQPVAFWCNPISGHNTLYWYLQNLGQGPELLIRYENEEAVDDSQLPKDRFSAERLKGVDSTLKIQPAELGDSAVYLCASSPYEGQGSWETQYFGPGTRLLVL.